This TCR beta chain was sequenced in a study of blood T cell repertoires in COVID-19. The data were produced by immunoSEQ multiplex PCR, yet TCRdb's version contains in-frame clones alone and is incomplete. The data hold around 25,000 clones, with 89% observed a single time. Trimming left V 5 bases short and J 5 bases short, with 17 bases between. The CDR3 is made up of 15 amino acids. The germline V gene has CDR1 MDHEN and CDR2 SYDVKM. The sequenced sample was peripheral blood. The receptor was isolated from a human donor in a cohort sampled during active COVID-19. The J gene is TRBJ2-3, the V gene TRBV28; D is undetermined. CDR3 nucleotides: TGTGCCAGCAGTCGCCCCGGGTCAATGCAAGATACGCAGTATTTT. This translates into CASSRPGSMQDTQYF. The whole variable domain, remainder taken from reference TRBV28 and TRBJ2-3, is DVKVTQSSRYLVKRTGEKVFLECVQDMDHENMFWYRQDPGLGLRLIYFSYDVKMKEKGDIPEGYSVSREKKERFSLILESASTNQTSMYLCASSRPGSMQDTQYFGPGTRLTVL.